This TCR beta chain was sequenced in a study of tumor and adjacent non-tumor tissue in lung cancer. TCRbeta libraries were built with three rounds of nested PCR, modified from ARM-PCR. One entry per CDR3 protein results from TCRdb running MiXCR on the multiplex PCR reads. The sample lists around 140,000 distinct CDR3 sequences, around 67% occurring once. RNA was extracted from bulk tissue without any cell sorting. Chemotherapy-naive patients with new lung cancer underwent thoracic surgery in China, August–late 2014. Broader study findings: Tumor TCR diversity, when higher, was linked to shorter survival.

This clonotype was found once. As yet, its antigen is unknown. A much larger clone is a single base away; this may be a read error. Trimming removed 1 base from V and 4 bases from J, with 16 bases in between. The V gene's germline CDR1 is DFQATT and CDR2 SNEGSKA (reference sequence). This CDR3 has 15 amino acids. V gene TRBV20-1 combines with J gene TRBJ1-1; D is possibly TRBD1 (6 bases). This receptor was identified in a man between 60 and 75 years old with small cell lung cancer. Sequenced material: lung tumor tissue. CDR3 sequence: CSARGPTGFGTEAFF. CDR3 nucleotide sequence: TGCAGTGCTAGAGGTCCCACAGGGTTCGGCACTGAAGCTTTCTTT.